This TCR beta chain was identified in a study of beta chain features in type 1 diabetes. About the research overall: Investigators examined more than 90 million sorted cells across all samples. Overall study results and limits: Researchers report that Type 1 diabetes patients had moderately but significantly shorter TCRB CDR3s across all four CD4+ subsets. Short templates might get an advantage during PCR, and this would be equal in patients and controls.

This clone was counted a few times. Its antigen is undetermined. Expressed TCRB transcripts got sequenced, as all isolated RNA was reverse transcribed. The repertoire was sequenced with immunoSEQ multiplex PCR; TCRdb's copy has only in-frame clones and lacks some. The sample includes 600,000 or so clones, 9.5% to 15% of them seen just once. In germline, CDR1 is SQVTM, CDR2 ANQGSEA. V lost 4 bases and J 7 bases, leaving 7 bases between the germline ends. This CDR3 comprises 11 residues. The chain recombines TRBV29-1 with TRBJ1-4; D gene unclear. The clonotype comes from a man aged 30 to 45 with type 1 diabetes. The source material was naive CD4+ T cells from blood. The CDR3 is CSVGSGEKLFF. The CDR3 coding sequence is TGCAGCGTTGGTAGCGGTGAAAAACTGTTTTTT.